The T cell receptor beta chain under discussion was sequenced for a study of cytomegalovirus exposure and HLA in healthy donors. Details on this clone: Its antigen is undetermined.

Germline CDR1 SGHRS, CDR2 YFSETQ. Trimming took 5 bases from V and 6 from J, leaving 12 bases between them. The CDR3 length is 12 residues. The PCR ran on 60 Vbeta and 13 Jbeta primers. Sequencing was performed with immunoSEQ multiplex PCR; in TCRdb, only in-frame clones are kept and a portion is missing. This sample's table has approximately 76,000 clones. The study, taken as a whole, reports: In vitro confirmation showed a few CMV-associated chains to be CMV antigen specific. Presence/absence analyses rested on an assumption that sequencing depth was roughly uniform across donors.

The chain joins TRBV5-1 to TRBJ2-7, with no clear D. This receptor was identified in a man younger than 35 in good health and CMV-seropositive. The sample was PBMCs. CDR3: CASSDGGPEQYF. CDR3 DNA sequence: TGCGCCAGCAGTGACGGCGGTCCCGAGCAGTACTTC.